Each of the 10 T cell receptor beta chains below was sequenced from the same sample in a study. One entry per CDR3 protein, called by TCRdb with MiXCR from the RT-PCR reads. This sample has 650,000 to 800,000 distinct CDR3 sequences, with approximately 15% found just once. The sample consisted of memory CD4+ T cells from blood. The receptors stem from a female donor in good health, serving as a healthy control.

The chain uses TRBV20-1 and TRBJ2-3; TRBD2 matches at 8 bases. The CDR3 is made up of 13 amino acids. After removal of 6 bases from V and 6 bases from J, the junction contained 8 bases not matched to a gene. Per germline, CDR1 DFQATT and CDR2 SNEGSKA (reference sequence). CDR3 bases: TGCAGTGCAAGCCGAGCGGGAGTGGATACGCAGTATTTT. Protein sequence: CSASRAGVDTQYF.

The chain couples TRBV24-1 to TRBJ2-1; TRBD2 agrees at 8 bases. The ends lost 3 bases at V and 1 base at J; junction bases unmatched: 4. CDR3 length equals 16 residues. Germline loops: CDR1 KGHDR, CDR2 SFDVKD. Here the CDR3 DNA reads TGTGCCACCAGTGATGCCGGGAGGGGGTCCTACAATGAGCAGTTCTTC. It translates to CATSDAGRGSYNEQFF.

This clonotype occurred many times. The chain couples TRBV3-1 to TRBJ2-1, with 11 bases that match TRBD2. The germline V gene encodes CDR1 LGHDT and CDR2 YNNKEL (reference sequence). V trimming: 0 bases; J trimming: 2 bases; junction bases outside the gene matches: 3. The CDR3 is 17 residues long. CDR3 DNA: TGTGCCAGCAGCCAAGATATGACTAGCGGGACCTACAATGAGCAGTTCTTC. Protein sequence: CASSQDMTSGTYNEQFF.

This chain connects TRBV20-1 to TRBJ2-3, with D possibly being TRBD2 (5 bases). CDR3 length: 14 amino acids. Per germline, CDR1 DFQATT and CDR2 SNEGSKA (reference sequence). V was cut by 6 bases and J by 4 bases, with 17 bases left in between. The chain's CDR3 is CSAKPPGSADTQYF. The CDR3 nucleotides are TGCAGTGCCAAGCCCCCGGGTAGCGCAGATACGCAGTATTTT.

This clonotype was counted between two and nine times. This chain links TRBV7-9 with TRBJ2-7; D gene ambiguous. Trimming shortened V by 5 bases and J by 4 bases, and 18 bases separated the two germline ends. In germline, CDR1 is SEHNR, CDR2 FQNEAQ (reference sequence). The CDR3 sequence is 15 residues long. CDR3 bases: TGTGCCAGCAGCCCCTACACAAGTTTAGGGTACGAGCAGTACTTC. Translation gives CASSPYTSLGYEQYF.

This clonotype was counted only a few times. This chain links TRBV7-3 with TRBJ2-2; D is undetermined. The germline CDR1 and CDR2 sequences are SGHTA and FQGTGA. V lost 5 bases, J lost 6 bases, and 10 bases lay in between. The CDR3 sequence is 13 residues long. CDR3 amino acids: CASSPYQSGELFF. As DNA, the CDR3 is TGTGCCAGCAGCCCGTACCAGTCCGGGGAGCTGTTTTTT.

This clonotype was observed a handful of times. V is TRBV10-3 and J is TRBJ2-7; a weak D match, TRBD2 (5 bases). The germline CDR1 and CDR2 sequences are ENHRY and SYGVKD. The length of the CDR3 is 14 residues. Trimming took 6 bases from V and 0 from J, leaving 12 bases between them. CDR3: CAIRGGPSSYEQYF. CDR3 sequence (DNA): TGTGCCATCAGAGGCGGGCCGAGCTCCTACGAGCAGTACTTC.

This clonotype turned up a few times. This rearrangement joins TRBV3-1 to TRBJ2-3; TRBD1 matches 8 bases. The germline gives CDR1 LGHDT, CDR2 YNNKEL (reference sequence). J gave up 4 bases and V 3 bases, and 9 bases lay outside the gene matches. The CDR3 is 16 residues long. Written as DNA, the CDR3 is TGTGCCAGCAGCCATTCTCCGGGACAGGTTTCAGATACGCAGTATTTT. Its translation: CASSHSPGQVSDTQYF.

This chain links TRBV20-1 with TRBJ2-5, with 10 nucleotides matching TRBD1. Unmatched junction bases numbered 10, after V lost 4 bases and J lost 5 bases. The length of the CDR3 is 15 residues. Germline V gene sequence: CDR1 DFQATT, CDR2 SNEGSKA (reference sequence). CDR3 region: CSATPGQGTGETQYF. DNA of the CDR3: TGCAGTGCTACCCCGGGACAGGGGACTGGGGAGACCCAGTACTTC.

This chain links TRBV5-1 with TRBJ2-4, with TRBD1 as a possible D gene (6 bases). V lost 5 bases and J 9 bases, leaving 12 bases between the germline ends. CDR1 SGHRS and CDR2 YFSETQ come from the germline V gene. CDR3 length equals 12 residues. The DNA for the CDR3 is TGCGCCAGCAGACCGGACAGCGGCATTCAGTACTTC. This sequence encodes CASRPDSGIQYF.